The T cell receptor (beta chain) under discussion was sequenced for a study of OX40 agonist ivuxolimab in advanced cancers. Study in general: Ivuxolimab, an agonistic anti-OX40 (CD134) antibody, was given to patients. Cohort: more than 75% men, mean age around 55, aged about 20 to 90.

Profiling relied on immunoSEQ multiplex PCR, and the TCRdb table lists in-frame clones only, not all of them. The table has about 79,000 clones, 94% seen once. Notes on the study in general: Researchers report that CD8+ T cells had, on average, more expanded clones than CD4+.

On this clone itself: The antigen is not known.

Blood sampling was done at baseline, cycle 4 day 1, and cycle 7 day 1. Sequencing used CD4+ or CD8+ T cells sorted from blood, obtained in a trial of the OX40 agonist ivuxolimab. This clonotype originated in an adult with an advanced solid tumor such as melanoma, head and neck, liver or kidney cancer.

The DNA of the CDR3 is TGTGCCAGCAACTCAGTTTGGACAGCCCTCAATGAGCAGTTCTTC. Amino acid sequence: CASNSVWTALNEQFF. The chain uses TRBV28 and TRBJ2-1; D is perhaps TRBD1 (6 bases). The CDR3 totals 15 residues. Trimming stripped 7 bases from V and 6 bases from J, with 19 bases between. Germline lookup yields CDR1 MDHEN and CDR2 SYDVKM.